The present T cell receptor (beta chain) was sequenced within a study of CD8+ T cells in alopecia areata (dated by TCRdb to 2017 to 2018). Broadly, across the study: Treated patients were enrolled in an open-label pilot trial of oral tofacitinib at 5 to 10 mg twice daily for moderate-to-severe alopecia areata. Tofacitinib was given for 6 to 18 months, followed by 6 months of follow-up off drug to assess delayed response and recurrence. The SALT score, which quantifies the percentage of affected scalp surface area, was used to measure disease severity in treated patients. To study T cell clonal expansion in alopecia areata, the researchers applied high-throughput TCRbeta sequencing to both the C3H/HeJ mouse model and human patients. Scalp tissue and sorted CD4+ and CD8+ peripheral blood T cells from patchy and totalis/universalis alopecia areata patients and from healthy controls were covered by human TCRbeta sequencing. Tofacitinib-treated patients had biopsies at baseline and at 4 and 24 weeks of treatment, with a later scalp biopsy in several patients. Scalp clonality was compared across normal scalp (n=4), patchy alopecia areata scalp (n=8), and alopecia totalis/universalis scalp (n=8). RNA was extracted with the PAXgene miRNA kit for fixed scalp, the miRNeasy kit for PBMCs, and the RNeasy kit for mouse skin. TCRbeta CDR3 regions were amplified by immunoSEQ multiplex PCR using 35 Vbeta forward and 13 Jbeta reverse primers.

V lost 3 bases and J lost 6 bases; the stretch between them is 9 bases long. The CDR3 numbers 12 residues from cysteine through phenylalanine. Left in the record is the CDR3 DNA by itself, 36 bases read in frame from the first base. Via the germline V gene, CDR1 is SGHRS and CDR2 YFSETQ. Study-wide findings and limitations: Because the treated cohort was small and had only one nonresponder, larger studies are needed to examine links between baseline CD8+ expansion and response. Shared TCR sequences between patients were less evident than in mice, which may be partly attributable to HLA diversity in the patient population. Lesional scalp, especially in alopecia totalis/universalis, showed higher clonality and more expanded CD8+ clones than normal scalp, suggesting antigenic drive. Many expanded lesional clones were found to persist in scalp and blood during tofacitinib treatment, and relapse after treatment cessation may be partly explained by this persistence. With tofacitinib, both scalp clonality and the number of expanded CD8+ clones among the top 100 scalp clones went down significantly. Scalp TCR repertoire analysis is complicated because resident alphabeta T cells in normal human skin are also sequenced, whereas mouse skin is dominated by gammadelta T cells.

Library creation used the immunoSEQ multiplex PCR assay. To provide template for TCR sequencing, every sample had RNA extracted and reverse transcribed into cDNA. First-strand cDNA was synthesized using SuperScript III with a 2:1 mix of oligo-dT and random hexamers. A synthetic immune receptor repertoire was used to measure amplification bias, and any remaining bias was corrected computationally. In the original analysis: After raw reads were preprocessed to remove errors, the CDR3 was defined following IMGT conventions as running from the conserved cysteine to phenylalanine. To get clonality, Shannon entropy was normalized by log2 of the number of productive unique TCRs and the result was subtracted from 1. Scalp TCRbeta sequences were cross-referenced with sorted blood CD4 and CD8 repertoires so that the CD4 or CD8 identity of scalp clones could be inferred. TCRdb re-hosts the immuneACCESS table, in-frame sequences only. Its copies lack some clones; in the studies checked, an unresolved V gene accounts for under half of them, and the cause for the rest is not known. The V and J calls and clone size are taken from that table; D and trimming were inferred from the DNA. Recorded for this sample are 190,000 or so clones; about 60% of them occurred a single time. Roughly 12% of the sample rests with the top ten.

The sample's time point label, in plain terms: about 5 months on oral tofacitinib. Sample treatment or condition, as interpreted from the label and publication: oral pan-JAK inhibitor, 5-10 mg twice daily. Lesional scalp punch biopsies and peripheral blood were collected from alopecia areata patients. PBMCs were isolated by density centrifugation and stained for CD3, CD4 and CD8, after which CD4+ and CD8+ T cells were sorted on a FACSAria. Remarks on this clone: Its recognized antigen is unknown. There are no base qualities to consult, and no much larger clone falls within one base.

The origin of this receptor is a human donor with alopecia areata. Sequenced material: CD8+ T cells sorted from blood, taken at week 24, from a patient treated with tofacitinib. The receptor chain draws on TRBV5-1 and TRBJ1-1, with the D gene call left open. CDR3 protein: CASSSPGAEAFF. The bases read TGCGCCAGCAGCTCCCCGGGTGCTGAAGCTTTCTTT.